The 12 T cell receptor beta chains listed next were all sequenced from one sample in a study of neurological immune-mediated disorders. TCRdb ran MiXCR on the 5' RACE reads and lists one entry per CDR3 protein. Altogether fewer than 35,000 distinct CDR3 sequences are present, more than 2.5% being singletons, with the ten largest covering 6% to 8%. Input material: PBMCs. These receptors were obtained from a woman aged 25 to 39 with multiple sclerosis.

This clonotype was detected a few times. This may come from a read error, since a much larger clone is one base off. V gene TRBV4-3 combines with J gene TRBJ1-1; D is uncertain. From germline, CDR1 is LGHNA and CDR2 YSLEER. Trimming removed 1 base at V and 1 base at J, with 10 bases between. The CDR3 runs 15 residues. CDR3 sequence (DNA): TGCGCCAGCAGCCAAGTTGGAAAGGGGAACACTGAAGCTTTCTTT. This codes for CASSQVGKGNTEAFF.

The sample holds many counts of this clonotype. V usage is TRBV5-1 and J usage is TRBJ2-3; 7 bases align to TRBD2. Trimming took 2 bases from V and 3 from J; bases not matched to a gene: 6. CDR3 length: 15 amino acids. Germline CDR1 is SGHRS and CDR2 is YFSETQ. The CDR3 reads CASSLLARGTDTQYF. CDR3 bases: TGCGCCAGCAGCTTACTAGCGAGAGGGACAGATACGCAGTATTTT.

This clonotype was recorded many times. The chain links TRBV5-1 to TRBJ2-5; 9 bases match TRBD1. The V gene end was trimmed by 1 base and the J gene end by 6 bases; junction bases not matched to a gene: 10. CDR1 is SGHRS, CDR2 YFSETQ, per germline. This CDR3 is 16 amino acids long. CDR3 DNA: TGCGCCAGCAGCTTGACTTCGGGACAGGGTTCGAAGACCCAGTACTTC. Translated: CASSLTSGQGSKTQYF.

The V and J genes are TRBV30 and TRBJ2-7; possible D gene TRBD1, 5 bases. Trimming shortened V by 5 bases and J by 3 bases, and 8 bases separated the two germline ends. Germline-derived CDR1 and CDR2 are GTSNPN and SVGIG (reference sequence). The CDR3 has 11 amino acids. CDR3 in amino acids: CAWQGIYEQYF. CDR3 bases: TGTGCCTGGCAGGGTATCTACGAGCAGTACTTC.

This clonotype was seen a few times. The chain combines TRBV5-1 with TRBJ2-4; 7 nucleotides line up with TRBD2. CDR1 is SGHRS, CDR2 YFSETQ, per germline. The V and J ends lost 4 bases and 0 bases, in that order; junction bases with no gene match: 7. The CDR3 runs to 16 residues. CDR3 coding DNA: TGCGCCAGCAGCCCGACTAGCAGTATAGCCAAAAACATTCAGTACTTC. Translated, it gives CASSPTSSIAKNIQYF.

This clonotype counts as medium-sized (0.01 to 0.1%). The chain recombines TRBV5-1 with TRBJ2-5; no clear D. V was trimmed by 0 bases and J by 2 bases, leaving 5 bases between them. The CDR3 is made up of 13 amino acids. The germline V gene has CDR1 SGHRS and CDR2 YFSETQ. The CDR3 DNA reads TGCGCCAGCAGCTTGGGGCCTCAAGAGACCCAGTACTTC. Protein sequence: CASSLGPQETQYF.

By share of the sample, this clonotype is large (0.1 to 1%). The gene calls are TRBV7-2 and TRBJ2-1; 9 positions match TRBD2. The V gene end was trimmed by 1 base and the J gene end by 10 bases; junction bases not matched to a gene: 2. The germline V gene encodes CDR1 SGHTA and CDR2 FQGNSA. This CDR3 is 13 amino acids long. The CDR3 nucleotides are TGTGCCAGCAGCTTAGGCGGGGGGGGGGAGCAGTTCTTC. Encoded protein: CASSLGGGGEQFF.

This clonotype was recorded many times. The V and J genes are TRBV7-2 and TRBJ2-2, with TRBD1 as a possible D gene (6 bases). V was shortened by 2 bases and J by 6 bases, with 10 bases between the two germline ends. Germline V gives CDR1 SGHTA, CDR2 FQGNSA. CDR3 length equals 14 residues. CDR3 DNA: TGTGCCAGCAGCTTACGAGGGGGTGCCGGGGAGCTGTTTTTT. Amino acids: CASSLRGGAGELFF.

This clonotype was found many times. J is TRBJ2-5 and V is TRBV7-2, with TRBD2 matching over 11 bases. The CDR3 contains 16 residues. Germline V lookup: CDR1 SGHTA, CDR2 FQGNSA. V was pared by 2 bases and J by 2 bases, with 4 bases of the junction left unmatched. As DNA, the CDR3 is TGTGCCAGCAGCTTACCGACTAGCGGGGCTCAAGAGACCCAGTACTTC. This codes for CASSLPTSGAQETQYF.

This clonotype showed up many times. J is TRBJ2-1 and V is TRBV20-1; a weak D match, TRBD2 (5 bases). This CDR3 is 12 amino acids long. Germline V gene data show CDR1 as DFQATT and CDR2 as SNEGSKA (reference sequence). The CDR3 region is CSGVADGAEQFF. As DNA, the CDR3 is TGCAGCGGGGTTGCGGACGGAGCTGAGCAGTTCTTC.

This clonotype has at least ten counts. The J gene is TRBJ2-1, the V gene TRBV29-1; TRBD2 matches 11 bases. V was pared by 7 bases and J by 5 bases, with 10 bases of the junction left unmatched. Germline V CDR1 and CDR2: SQVTM, ANQGSEA. The CDR3 has 15 residues. The CDR3: CSAILSGRVNNEQFF. In DNA, the CDR3 is TGCAGCGCTATCCTTAGCGGGAGGGTCAACAATGAGCAGTTCTTC.

In this sample, this clonotype turned up a few times. The chain combines TRBV5-1 with TRBJ2-2; 7 bases align to TRBD2. V shed 3 bases, J shed 4 bases, and the junction held 6 bases outside the gene matches. The CDR3 covers 15 residues. Germline values: CDR1 SGHRS, CDR2 YFSETQ. This chain's CDR3 is CASSSTAGSTGELFF. The CDR3 DNA follows: TGCGCCAGCAGCTCAACAGCGGGAAGCACCGGGGAGCTGTTTTTT.